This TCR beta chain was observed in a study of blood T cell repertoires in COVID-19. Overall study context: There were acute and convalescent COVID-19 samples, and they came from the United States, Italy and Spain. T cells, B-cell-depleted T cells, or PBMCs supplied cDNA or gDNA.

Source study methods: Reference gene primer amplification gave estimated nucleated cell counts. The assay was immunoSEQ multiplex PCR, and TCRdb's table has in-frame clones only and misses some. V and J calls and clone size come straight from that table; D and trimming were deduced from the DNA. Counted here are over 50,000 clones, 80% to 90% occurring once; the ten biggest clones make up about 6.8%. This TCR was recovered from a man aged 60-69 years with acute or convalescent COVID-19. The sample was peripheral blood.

The CDR3 sequence: CASSLVGAASRSNQPQHF. In DNA, the CDR3 is TGTGCCAGCAGTTTAGTAGGGGCCGCCTCAAGAAGCAATCAGCCCCAGCATTTT. This sequence joins TRBV27 and TRBJ1-5, with D possibly being TRBD1 (5 bases). The CDR3 extends over 18 amino acids. Trimming removed 2 bases at V and 1 base at J, with 18 bases between. Germline V CDR1 and CDR2: MNHEY, SMNVEV (reference sequence).